The 32 T cell receptor beta chains listed next were all sequenced from one sample in a study of long-term antiretroviral therapy in people with HIV. The run of the v3.0 immunoSEQ assay was at survey level. Produced via immunoSEQ multiplex PCR; TCRdb's table is partial and in-frame only. The sample lists roughly 18,000 clones, roughly 91% seen once, with around a tenth in the top ten. The material sequenced was unsorted PBMCs, taken 3 years after starting antiretroviral therapy. These TCRs come from a man between 45 and 60 years old with HIV.

CDR3 region: CASMAGDSYEQYF. CDR3 sequence (DNA): TGTGCCAGCATGGCAGGGGACTCCTACGAGCAGTACTTC. The genes are TRBV27 and TRBJ2-7; weak D call: TRBD1 (6 bases). With 7 bases removed from V and 0 bases from J, the gap between germline ends came to 10 bases. This CDR3 is 13 amino acids long. Germline V gene data show CDR1 as MNHEY and CDR2 as SMNVEV (reference sequence).

The rearrangement links TRBV4-1 to TRBJ1-4, with 7 bases lining up with TRBD1. The CDR3 sequence is 16 residues long. Germline CDR1 and CDR2: MGHRA and YSYEKL. V dropped 3 bases and J dropped 8; count of bases not matched to a gene: 12. CDR3: CASSQGPRGQREKLFF. CDR3 bases: TGCGCCAGCAGCCAGGGCCCGAGGGGGCAACGAGAAAAACTGTTTTTT.

The chain uses TRBV30 and TRBJ1-4, with D uncertain. V lost 5 bases and J 3 bases, leaving 13 bases between the germline ends. CDR1 is GTSNPN and CDR2 is SVGIG in the germline V gene (reference sequence). This CDR3 is 14 amino acids long. The CDR3 nucleotides read TGTGCCTGGGGCTGGGGAGGGTCTAATGAAAAACTGTTTTTT. Its protein is CAWGWGGSNEKLFF.

The chain links TRBV5-1 to TRBJ2-2, with unresolved D. The V end was cut by 4 bases, the J end by 5 bases, with 15 bases between. In germline, CDR1 is SGHRS, CDR2 YFSETQ. The CDR3 spans 15 residues. The CDR3 region has the DNA TGCGCCAGCAGCCACGGAGAAGCGTGGACCGGGGAGCTGTTTTTT. It codes for CASSHGEAWTGELFF.

This chain connects TRBV6-1 to TRBJ1-4; no clear D. Germline loops: CDR1 MNHNS, CDR2 SASEGT. This CDR3 has 14 amino acids. V dropped 2 bases and J dropped 8 bases, with 12 bases sitting between them. CDR3 amino acids: CASSERGFGEKLFF. CDR3 bases: TGTGCCAGCAGTGAAAGAGGGTTCGGGGAAAAACTGTTTTTT.

In its sample, this clone was seen once. The chain uses TRBV6-5 and TRBJ2-3, with a tentative D call TRBD2 (5 bases). The germline V gene encodes CDR1 MNHEY and CDR2 SVGAGI. The V end lost 5 bases, the J end lost 3 bases, and 12 bases lay between the germline ends. CDR3 length equals 14 residues. The DNA of the CDR3 is TGTGCCAGCAGTCCCCGACTAAGTACAGATACGCAGTATTTT. Amino acid sequence: CASSPRLSTDTQYF.

The chain joins TRBV2 to TRBJ1-2, with a weak D call TRBD1 (6 bases). The V and J ends lost 0 bases and 7 bases respectively, with 15 bases between them. There are 15 residues in the CDR3. CDR1 is SNHLY and CDR2 is FYNNEI in the germline V gene. CDR3 sequence: CASSEARGGSVGYTF. CDR3 bases: TGTGCCAGCAGTGAAGCCAGGGGCGGGAGCGTTGGCTACACCTTC.

The V gene is TRBV7-8, the J gene TRBJ2-7; no clear D. The V and J ends lost 6 bases and 3 bases respectively, with 9 bases between them. Germline V lookup: CDR1 SGHVS, CDR2 FQNEAQ. The CDR3 contains 12 residues. Here the CDR3 reads CASSSVNYEQYF. As DNA, the CDR3 is TGTGCCAGCAGTTCTGTAAACTACGAGCAGTACTTC.

The gene calls are TRBV21-1 and TRBJ2-2. TRBV21-1 is tagged as a pseudogene. The CDR3 has 17 residues. CDR3 residues: CASSKERIGRVPGELFF. CDR3 in DNA: TGTGCCAGCAGCAAAGAAAGGATCGGTAGGGTCCCCGGGGAGCTGTTTTTT.

The genes are TRBV7-2 and TRBJ1-1; tentatively, D is TRBD1 (5 bases). V gave up 11 bases and J gave up 8 bases, with 24 bases separating them. From germline, CDR1 is SGHTA and CDR2 FQGNSA. This CDR3 is built from 14 residues. The DNA for the CDR3 is TGTGCCTGCGCTTCCGAGGGATGGGCAGGGGAAGCTTTCTTT. This codes for CACASEGWAGEAFF.

The sample holds one count of this clone. The CDR3 DNA reads as TGTGCAAGTCGCACGAGCAGGGGTACAACCGGGGAGCTGTTTTTT. Its translation is CASRTSRGTTGELFF. The chain has TRBV12-2 and TRBJ2-2; the table calls TRBD1, which could not be checked here. TRBV12-2 is a known pseudogene. The CDR3 has 15 residues.

The rearrangement uses TRBV10-3 and TRBJ2-7, with no clear D. CDR1 ENHRY and CDR2 SYGVKD come from the germline V gene. The CDR3 extends over 12 amino acids. Trimming pared 2 bases from V and 4 bases from J, leaving 6 bases between. CDR3 amino acids: CAISEDGYEQYF. CDR3 sequence (DNA): TGTGCCATCAGTGAGGACGGTTACGAGCAGTACTTC.

The chain couples TRBV7-3 to TRBJ1-2; D might be TRBD1 (6 bases). There are 13 residues in the CDR3. Germline CDR1 SGHTA, CDR2 FQGTGA. Between the trimmed V and J ends, which lost 2 bases and 7 bases, there was a span of 11 bases. The CDR3 sequence: CASSLSGALGYTF. CDR3 sequence (DNA): TGTGCCAGCAGCTTATCAGGGGCGCTTGGCTACACCTTC.

Here the CDR3 reads CASRIQGISYEQYF. Here the CDR3 DNA reads TGTGCCAGCAGGATACAGGGGATCTCCTACGAGCAGTACTTC. This sequence joins TRBV6-6 and TRBJ2-7; 7 bases map to TRBD1. CDR3 size: 14 residues. Germline loops: CDR1 MNHNY, CDR2 SVGAGI (reference sequence). Losses at the gene ends were 6 bases for V and 0 bases for J; bases not matched to a gene: 5.

The V gene is TRBV4-1, the J gene TRBJ2-7, with no clear D. The CDR3 is 14 amino acids. V was clipped by 0 bases and J by 5 bases, with 11 bases between them. From germline, CDR1 is MGHRA and CDR2 YSYEKL. This CDR3 is CASSQEESRDEQYF. The CDR3 coding sequence is TGCGCCAGCAGCCAAGAGGAGTCTCGGGACGAGCAGTACTTC.

For this clone: This same CDR3 is encoded by further DNA sequences in the sample. The chain couples TRBV5-1 to TRBJ2-7; TRBD1 agrees at 9 bases. Germline-derived CDR1 and CDR2 are SGHRS and YFSETQ. The ends lost 4 bases at V and 4 bases at J; junction bases unmatched: 9. This CDR3 contains 15 residues. The CDR3 DNA reads as TGCGCCAGCAGCCTCTCCGGGACAGGGCTATACGAGCAGTACTTC. This sequence encodes CASSLSGTGLYEQYF.

This rearrangement joins TRBV10-3 to TRBJ2-2; 8 nucleotides line up with TRBD1. V was pared by 5 bases and J by 1 base, with 6 bases of the junction left unmatched. Germline CDR1 ENHRY, CDR2 SYGVKD. The length of the CDR3 is 16 residues. The CDR3 DNA is TGTGCCATCAGTCCCCTGGACAGGGAGAACACCGGGGAGCTGTTTTTT. It translates to CAISPLDRENTGELFF.

The V and J genes are TRBV9 and TRBJ2-3; D possibly corresponds to TRBD1 (6 bases). Looked up from germline, CDR1 is SGDLS and CDR2 is YYNGEE. V lost 4 bases to trimming and J lost 3 bases, with 15 bases between them. This CDR3 has 15 amino acids. The CDR3 protein is CASSPSGVLTDTQYF. The DNA of the CDR3 is TGTGCCAGCAGCCCATCAGGGGTCCTTACAGATACGCAGTATTTT. Variable domain in full (rest from reference TRBV9 and TRBJ2-3): DSGVTQTPKHLITATGQRVTLRCSPRSGDLSVYWYQQSLDQGLQFLIQYYNGEERAKGNILERFSAQQFPDLHSELNLSSLELGDSALYFCASSPSGVLTDTQYFGPGTRLTVL.

J is TRBJ2-2 and V is TRBV6-1; 10 bases are a match to TRBD2. CDR1 and CDR2 (germline): MNHNS, SASEGT. V lost 7 bases to trimming and J lost 6 bases; unmatched junction nucleotides: 5. CDR3 length: 14 amino acids. This chain's CDR3 is CASKERGGAGELFF. The DNA for the CDR3 is TGTGCCAGCAAAGAGCGGGGGGGCGCCGGGGAGCTGTTTTTT.

J is TRBJ1-1 and V is TRBV7-2; 12 positions match TRBD1. V shed 2 bases, J shed 5 bases, and the junction held 12 bases outside the gene matches. The CDR3 consists of 18 residues. From germline, CDR1 is SGHTA and CDR2 FQGNSA. The CDR3 DNA sequence: TGTGCCAGCAGCTTACCAGGGGACAGGGGGCTTTACAGAACTGAAGCTTTCTTT. It translates to CASSLPGDRGLYRTEAFF.

The CDR3 spells CASSESPGLAGGNEQFF. CDR3 DNA: TGTGCCAGCAGTGAATCGCCAGGACTAGCGGGGGGCAATGAGCAGTTCTTC. This chain links TRBV2 with TRBJ2-1; 14 nucleotides match TRBD2. In germline, CDR1 is SNHLY, CDR2 FYNNEI. Unmatched junction bases numbered 6, after V lost 2 bases and J lost 6 bases. This CDR3 contains 17 residues.

The chain combines TRBV29-1 with TRBJ2-6, with TRBD2 matching over 14 bases. This CDR3 spans 18 amino acids. Germline lookup yields CDR1 SQVTM and CDR2 ANQGSEA. The trim removed 3 bases at V and 0 bases at J, leaving 4 bases unmatched. DNA of the CDR3: TGCAGCGTTGATGGGACTAGCGGGGGAATCTCTGGGGCCAACGTCCTGACTTTC. Translation: CSVDGTSGGISGANVLTF.

This clone was observed a few times. The chain couples TRBV4-3 to TRBJ1-6, with D possibly TRBD1 on 6 matching bases. The V end lost 0 bases, the J end lost 7 bases, and 16 bases lay between the germline ends. CDR3 length: 17 residues. CDR1 is LGHNA, CDR2 YSLEER, per germline. The DNA of the CDR3 is TGCGCCAGCAGCCAAGATAAGGGGGAGGTCTGGAATTCACCCCTCCACTTT. Translation gives CASSQDKGEVWNSPLHF.

The rearrangement links TRBV11-2 to TRBJ1-2; 9 bases are a match to TRBD1. Trimming at V came to 4 bases and at J to 4 bases, leaving 4 bases not matched to a gene. Germline V gene lookup returns CDR1 SGHAT and CDR2 FQNNGV. This CDR3 region has 14 residues. The CDR3 region is CASSSGQGRYGYTF. The CDR3 DNA is TGTGCCAGCAGCTCTGGACAGGGGCGCTATGGCTACACCTTC.

The chain employs TRBV2 and TRBJ1-5, with TRBD1 identical over 9 bases. The trim removed 0 bases at V and 1 base at J, leaving 4 bases unmatched. Germline V gives CDR1 SNHLY, CDR2 FYNNEI. The CDR3 is 17 residues long. The CDR3 loop is CASSEALGTGSNQPQHF. The CDR3 nucleotides read TGTGCCAGCAGTGAAGCCCTAGGGACAGGGAGCAATCAGCCCCAGCATTTT.

The gene calls are TRBV14 and TRBJ2-7; TRBD1 matches at 9 bases. With 3 bases clipped from V and 1 base from J, the junction kept 1 base outside the gene matches. The CDR3 has 14 residues. The germline V gene encodes CDR1 SGHDN and CDR2 FVKESK. The CDR3 nucleotides read TGTGCCAGCAGCCAGGGGACAGGGTCCTACGAGCAGTACTTC. Its translation: CASSQGTGSYEQYF.

A single count supports this clone. V gene TRBV5-1 combines with J gene TRBJ2-7, with no clear D. The CDR3 has 14 amino acids. V was pared by 4 bases and J by 2 bases, with 13 bases between. The V gene's germline CDR1 is SGHRS and CDR2 YFSETQ. CDR3 coding DNA: TGCGCCAGCAGCCCTCGAGCAGCCGCCTACGAGCAGTACTTC. This sequence encodes CASSPRAAAYEQYF.

The CDR3 loop reads CASSLGQGAKNYGYTF. The CDR3 DNA reads as TGCGCCAGCAGCTTGGGGCAGGGGGCTAAGAACTATGGCTACACCTTC. The V and J genes are TRBV5-1 and TRBJ1-2, with 8 positions matching TRBD1. The CDR3 runs to 16 residues. Germline V CDR1 and CDR2: SGHRS, YFSETQ. V lost 0 bases to trimming and J lost 2 bases; unmatched junction nucleotides: 6.

The rearrangement joins TRBV5-1 to TRBJ2-1, with 10 bases fitting TRBD1. With V trimmed by 4 bases and J by 6 bases, 7 bases remained unmatched. The CDR3 loop spans 15 amino acids. Germline values: CDR1 SGHRS, CDR2 YFSETQ. This CDR3 reads CASSPGQGDLNEQFF. Here the CDR3 DNA reads TGCGCCAGCAGCCCAGGACAGGGGGACCTCAATGAGCAGTTCTTC.

Here the CDR3 reads CATVPRGGLRGQFF. CDR3 DNA sequence: TGTGCCACCGTACCAAGGGGGGGCCTTAGGGGGCAGTTCTTC. The V and J genes are TRBV19 and TRBJ2-1; TRBD2 might be the D (7 bases). CDR1 is LNHDA, CDR2 SQIVND, per germline (reference sequence). V was trimmed by 10 bases and J by 12 bases, leaving 25 bases between them. This CDR3 region has 14 residues.

The chain uses TRBV21-1 and TRBJ2-2; no check of the table's D call, TRBD2, against the DNA was made. TRBV21-1 is marked as a pseudogene. The CDR3 has 18 residues. The CDR3 DNA sequence: TGTGCCAGCAGCCAACGGCTAGCGGGGGGATCGAACACCGGGGAGCTGTTTTTT. This sequence encodes CASSQRLAGGSNTGELFF.

This rearrangement joins TRBV27 to TRBJ1-5; weak D call: TRBD1 (5 bases). The germline CDR1 and CDR2 sequences are MNHEY and SMNVEV (reference sequence). V lost 0 bases, J lost 2 bases, and 8 bases lay in between. The CDR3 contains 15 residues. The chain's CDR3 is CASSLSMGRNQPQHF. In nucleotides, the CDR3 is TGTGCCAGCAGTTTATCGATGGGGCGCAATCAGCCCCAGCATTTT.